The 10 T cell receptor beta chains in this list originate from one sample, sequenced in a study of T-cell memory formation after mild COVID-19. TCRdb recomputed calls from the 5' RACE reads with MiXCR, one row per CDR3 protein. The sample includes some 410,000 distinct CDR3 sequences, about a quarter seen only once; the top ten take 13%. The sample comprised PBMCs or a T cell subset sorted from them (not recorded which). The source of these receptors is an adult woman who had mild COVID-19 (a few samples of this study predate the infection). Cell type and time point are not known.

In the case of this clonotype: One junction end disagrees with the germline gene, perhaps due to a read error. The CDR3 protein is CASGLGSSGNTIYF. The CDR3 DNA reads TGTGCCAGCGGTTTGGGGTCCTCTGGAAACACCATATATTTT. The V gene is TRBV12-3 or TRBV12-4, the J gene TRBJ1-3; D is unresolved. CDR3 size: 14 residues.

This chain joins TRBV25-1 and TRBJ1-1; D is unresolved. The CDR3 is 15 residues long. Germline assignment: CDR1 MGHDK and CDR2 SYGVNS. Trimming shortened V by 1 base and J by 2 bases, and 11 bases separated the two germline ends. CDR3 loop: CASSEFSLSNTEAFF. Here the CDR3 DNA reads TGTGCCAGCAGTGAATTTTCCTTGTCTAACACTGAAGCTTTCTTT. Filled out from reference TRBV25-1 and TRBJ1-1, the complete variable domain reads EADIYQTPRYLVIGTGKKITLECSQTMGHDKMYWYQQDPGMELHLIHYSYGVNSTEKGDLSSESTVSRIRTEHFPLTLESARPSHTSQYLCASSEFSLSNTEAFFGQGTRLTVV.

The genes are TRBV5-5 and TRBJ1-1, with D possibly matching TRBD1 (5 bases). The CDR3 has 14 residues. Trimming removed 1 base from V and 7 bases from J, with 14 bases in between. The germline CDR1 and CDR2 sequences are SGHKS and YYEKEE (reference sequence). The CDR3 coding sequence is TGTGCCAGCAGCTTGTGGGGCCTCAACGTTGAAGCTTTCTTT. This codes for CASSLWGLNVEAFF. Filled out from reference TRBV5-5 and TRBJ1-1, the complete variable domain reads DAGVTQSPTHLIKTRGQQVTLRCSPISGHKSVSWYQQVLGQGPQFIFQYYEKEERGRGNFPDRFSARQFPNYSSELNVNALLLGDSALYLCASSLWGLNVEAFFGQGTRLTVV.

The genes are TRBV7-9 and TRBJ1-2; 8 nucleotides agree with TRBD1. Germline CDR1 and CDR2: SEHNR and FQNEAQ (reference sequence). This CDR3 region has 14 residues. V shed 2 bases, J shed 6 bases, and the junction held 5 bases outside the gene matches. CDR3 bases: TGTGCCAGCAGCTTAACAGGGGGGATAGATGGCTACACCTTC. It yields the protein CASSLTGGIDGYTF.

The table lists this clonotype with a few counts. The chain uses TRBV7-8 and TRBJ2-1; no clear D. This CDR3 region has 13 residues. V lost 10 bases and J lost 11, with 21 bases in between. Germline V CDR1 and CDR2: SGHVS, FQNEAQ. For the CDR3, the DNA is TGTGCCACCATAGAGGAAGACAATATTCAGCAGTTCTTC. Amino acid sequence: CATIEEDNIQQFF.

The genes are TRBV7-9 and TRBJ2-7, with 12 positions matching TRBD2. The length of the CDR3 is 17 residues. Germline CDR1 and CDR2: SEHNR and FQNEAQ (reference sequence). With V trimmed by 5 bases and J by 2 bases, 10 bases remained unmatched. The CDR3 coding sequence is TGTGCCAGCAGCCAAAACTCCGGGACTAGCGGGCCCTACGAGCAGTACTTC. It translates to CASSQNSGTSGPYEQYF.

This clonotype was found a few times. The V gene is TRBV7-2, the J gene TRBJ2-2; TRBD2 might be the D (5 bases). The CDR3 runs to 16 residues. Germline CDR1 SGHTA, CDR2 FQGNSA. V was pared by 0 bases and J by 7 bases, with 15 bases between. The CDR3 reads CASSLARAPKVGELFF. The CDR3 DNA reads TGTGCCAGCAGCTTAGCGCGGGCCCCGAAGGTCGGGGAGCTGTTTTTT.

The chain has TRBV7-3 and TRBJ2-7; TRBD1 matches at 11 bases. The CDR3 is 17 amino acids. Per germline, CDR1 SGHTA and CDR2 FQGTGA. After removal of 4 bases from V and 7 bases from J, the junction contained 15 bases not matched to a gene. The CDR3 sequence: CASSSRTGGDSTREQYF. The CDR3 DNA is TGTGCCAGCAGCTCCCGGACAGGGGGCGATTCCACTAGGGAGCAGTACTTC.

This clonotype was found a few times. V is TRBV7-3 and J is TRBJ1-2, with D tentatively TRBD1 (6 bases). CDR1 and CDR2 from the germline V gene are SGHTA and FQGTGA. With 4 bases removed from V and 5 bases from J, the gap between germline ends came to 32 bases. This CDR3 is 20 amino acids long. For the CDR3, the DNA is TGTGCCAGCAGCTGGGGGCGACCCTGGAGATCCAACCATACCAAATATGGCTACACCTTC. Translating it yields CASSWGRPWRSNHTKYGYTF.

The rearrangement uses TRBV3-1 and TRBJ2-4; TRBD2 agrees at 7 bases. J lost 4 bases, V lost 2 bases, and 11 bases had no gene match. Germline values: CDR1 LGHDT, CDR2 YNNKEL (reference sequence). This CDR3 has 17 residues. CDR3 loop: CASSQSWGPGGKNIQYF. CDR3 nucleotide sequence: TGTGCCAGCAGCCAATCTTGGGGTCCGGGAGGAAAAAACATTCAGTACTTC.